The 21 T cell receptor beta chains given below trace back to one sample, sequenced in a study of regulatory T cells in long-lasting Graves disease. Both iRepertoire HTBI primers and Arm-PCR of CDR3 regions were used to build the TCR beta libraries. TCRdb independently ran MiXCR on the multiplex PCR reads; one entry per CDR3 protein. The top ten hold less than 25% of the sample, which has 300,000 to 500,000 distinct CDR3 sequences, roughly 20% seen once. Time point noted: persistent/refractory GD, antithyroid drugs over 5 years with positive TRAb. The authors made the TCR library using RNA they extracted from PBMCs. The sample here was peripheral blood mononuclear cells (PBMCs), taken when the disease was refractory, from a patient treated with antithyroid drugs. All receptors come from a female donor with Graves disease.

The chain is built from TRBV27 and TRBJ2-1, with 12 positions matching TRBD2. V lost 1 base and J lost 9; bases outside the gene matches: 4. CDR3 length: 15 amino acids. CDR1 and CDR2 from the germline V gene are MNHEY and SMNVEV (reference sequence). CDR3 sequence: CASSLWPSGRGEQFF. In DNA, the CDR3 is TGTGCCAGCAGTTTATGGCCTAGCGGGAGGGGTGAGCAGTTCTTC.

The gene calls are TRBV7-2 and TRBJ2-2, with TRBD1 matching 7 bases. CDR3 length equals 17 residues. Germline lookup yields CDR1 SGHTA and CDR2 FQGNSA. J was trimmed by 6 bases and V by 5 bases; bases with no gene match: 15. The chain's CDR3 is CASSRDRERGEAGELFF. CDR3 DNA sequence: TGTGCCAGCAGCCGTGACAGGGAAAGAGGAGAGGCCGGGGAGCTGTTTTTT.

This clonotype showed up just a few times. The chain combines TRBV3-1 with TRBJ1-2; D perhaps matches TRBD1 (6 bases). V lost 6 bases and J lost 2, with 10 bases in between. Germline CDR1 LGHDT, CDR2 YNNKEL (reference sequence). This CDR3 comprises 13 residues. In nucleotides, the CDR3 is TGTGCCAGCAGACAGGACAGAAACTATGGCTACACCTTC. It encodes CASRQDRNYGYTF.

The CDR3 DNA follows: TGTGCCAGCAGTCGGACTAGCGAGGGGTGGGGTTACGAGCAGTACTTC. Translated, it gives CASSRTSEGWGYEQYF. The chain carries TRBV7-2 and TRBJ2-7, with 9 bases matching TRBD2. After removal of 6 bases from V and 4 bases from J, the junction contained 13 bases not matched to a gene. The germline gives CDR1 SGHTA, CDR2 FQGNSA. The CDR3 is made up of 16 amino acids.

Many counts were recorded for this clonotype. J is TRBJ1-2 and V is TRBV6-5, with no clear D. The CDR3 totals 15 residues. V was clipped by 0 bases and J by 0 bases, with 8 bases between them. Germline V lookup: CDR1 MNHEY, CDR2 SVGAGI. CDR3 in DNA: TGTGCCAGCAGTTACTCCCCTAGTCCTAACTATGGCTACACCTTC. Translation gives CASSYSPSPNYGYTF.

Many counts were recorded for this clonotype. This rearrangement joins TRBV28 to TRBJ1-5, with 7 bases matching TRBD1. Trimming removed 6 bases from V and 6 bases from J; junction bases left unmatched: 14. Per germline, CDR1 MDHEN and CDR2 SYDVKM. There are 16 residues in the CDR3. CDR3 coding DNA: TGTGCCAGCAGCCGTAGACAGGGTAGAAGTCGTCAGCCCCAGCATTTT. Amino acids: CASSRRQGRSRQPQHF.

This clonotype appeared a few times. The chain links TRBV6-1 to TRBJ1-2; no reliable D call. Germline loops: CDR1 MNHNS, CDR2 SASEGT. V shed 0 bases and J shed 6 bases, with 11 bases lying between them. The CDR3 is 14 residues long. CDR3 DNA sequence: TGTGCCAGCAGTGAAGCGATCACAGCACATGGCTACACCTTC. This encodes CASSEAITAHGYTF.

J is TRBJ2-7 and V is TRBV20-1; maybe TRBD2 (6 bases). Germline CDR1 DFQATT, CDR2 SNEGSKA (reference sequence). V lost 6 bases, J lost 2 bases, and 20 bases lay in between. The CDR3 is 15 residues long. CDR3 DNA: TGCAGTGCCATTCCCCCTAGCGTGGGCCCCTACGAGCAGTACTTC. This encodes CSAIPPSVGPYEQYF.

Only a few counts were recorded for this clonotype. The rearrangement links TRBV12-3 or TRBV12-4 to TRBJ2-2; possible D gene TRBD2, 5 bases. Trimming stripped 5 bases from V and 8 bases from J, with 12 bases between. The CDR3 extends over 13 amino acids. The CDR3 DNA reads TGTGCCAGCAGTGTCGGGATCGTAGGGGAGCTGTTTTTT. It specifies CASSVGIVGELFF.

This clonotype was seen repeatedly, ten times or more. The rearrangement links TRBV18 to TRBJ2-7, with no clear D. The CDR3 is 12 residues long. Germline V gives CDR1 KGHSH, CDR2 LQKENI. V was shortened by 4 bases and J by 4 bases, with 8 bases between the two germline ends. This CDR3 reads CASSLETYEQYF. The CDR3 DNA is TGTGCCAGCTCACTCGAGACTTACGAGCAGTACTTC.

This clonotype appeared many times. The V and J genes are TRBV6-2 or TRBV6-3 and TRBJ2-7; D gene unclear. V shed 2 bases and J shed 3 bases, with 8 bases lying between them. CDR3 length equals 13 residues. Germline assignment: CDR1 MNHEY and CDR2 SVGEGT. The CDR3: CASSYRESYEQYF. In nucleotides, the CDR3 is TGTGCCAGCAGTTACAGGGAAAGCTACGAGCAGTACTTC.

The chain links TRBV3-2 to TRBJ2-7; TRBD2, the table's D call, was not compared with the DNA. TRBV3-2 is given as a pseudogene. The CDR3 runs to 16 residues. CDR3 DNA sequence: TGTGCCAGCCATAAGGTAGCGGGATGCCTCTCCTACGAGCAGTACTTC. This codes for CASHKVAGCLSYEQYF.

The V gene is TRBV7-2, the J gene TRBJ2-7; a weak D match, TRBD1 (5 bases). The CDR3 runs to 18 residues. Trimming removed 4 bases from V and 3 bases from J, with 25 bases in between. From germline, CDR1 is SGHTA and CDR2 FQGNSA. The CDR3 coding sequence is TGTGCCAGCAGCTCCTTCCAGGGCCCTTCCCCCTTGTTCTACGAGCAGTACTTC. Protein sequence: CASSSFQGPSPLFYEQYF.

This clonotype was observed a few times. V gene TRBV4-3 combines with J gene TRBJ2-7, with TRBD1 matching over 7 bases. V shed 0 bases, J shed 1 base, and the junction held 3 bases outside the gene matches. The length of the CDR3 is 15 residues. The V gene's germline CDR1 is LGHNA and CDR2 YSLEER. CDR3 sequence (DNA): TGCGCCAGCAGCCAAGACCAGGGGGAGTCCTACGAGCAGTACTTC. It encodes CASSQDQGESYEQYF.

This clonotype was counted between two and nine times. The chain carries TRBV7-6 and TRBJ2-7, with D unclear. This CDR3 is built from 13 residues. The V and J ends lost 5 bases and 6 bases respectively, with 14 bases between them. Germline V CDR1 and CDR2: SGHVS, FNYEAQ. The CDR3 DNA is TGTGCCAGCAGCCAGAATCAGGTTGGCGAGCAGTACTTC. It specifies CASSQNQVGEQYF.

In its sample, this clonotype was seen many times. The CDR3 DNA follows: TGTGCCATCAGTGAGTCCGGACAGGGACAAGAGACCCAGTACTTC. It is translated as CAISESGQGQETQYF. The chain joins TRBV10-3 to TRBJ2-5; TRBD1 aligns across 8 bases. V shed 0 bases and J 2 bases; nucleotides not matched to a gene: 2. The length of the CDR3 is 15 residues. CDR1 and CDR2 from the germline V gene are ENHRY and SYGVKD.

Remarks on this clonotype: One base away lies a much larger clone, so this may be a sequencing read error. The genes are TRBV7-2 and TRBJ2-7, with D perhaps TRBD2 (7 bases). The CDR3 runs 15 residues. Looked up from germline, CDR1 is SGHTA and CDR2 is FQGNSA. Here the CDR3 reads CAGSTRTRRGNEQYF. As DNA, the CDR3 is TGTGCCGGCAGTACCCGGACTAGGAGGGGGAACGAGCAGTACTTC.

With regard to this clonotype: This may arise from a read error, as a much more abundant clone is one base away. V and J are TRBV11-2 and TRBJ2-7; D assignment may be TRBD1 or TRBD2 (6 bases each). Germline assignment: CDR1 SGHAT and CDR2 FQNNGV. CDR3 size: 15 residues. V gave up 5 bases and J gave up 3 bases, with 17 bases separating them. The CDR3 coding sequence is TGTGCCAGCAGCCCAAGAGGGGGGCCATACTACGAGCAGTACTTC. This codes for CASSPRGGPYYEQYF.

This clonotype has more than one count but fewer than ten. The genes are TRBV11-2 and TRBJ2-5; D assignment may be TRBD1 or TRBD2 (5 bases each). Germline V lookup: CDR1 SGHAT, CDR2 FQNNGV. V was trimmed by 5 bases and J by 5 bases, leaving 21 bases between them. The CDR3 sequence is 16 residues long. CDR3 sequence: CASSTMGTYFLETQYF. In nucleotides, the CDR3 is TGTGCCAGCAGCACCATGGGGACCTACTTCCTCGAGACCCAGTACTTC.

This clonotype occurred many times. This chain joins TRBV12-3 or TRBV12-4 and TRBJ2-7; 7 nucleotides agree with TRBD1. The CDR3 has 14 residues. The junction had 11 bases not matched to a gene; V was cut back by 6 bases and J by 6 bases. CDR3: CASRPGTAFSEQYF. In DNA form, the CDR3 reads TGTGCCAGCAGACCCGGGACAGCTTTTAGCGAGCAGTACTTC.

The rearrangement uses TRBV6-1 and TRBJ1-6; 8 nucleotides agree with TRBD1. J gave up 0 bases and V 6 bases, and 4 bases lay outside the gene matches. Germline values: CDR1 MNHNS, CDR2 SASEGT. The CDR3 spans 16 residues. CDR3 coding DNA: TGTGCCAGCAGGGGACAGGCAGACTCCTATAATTCACCCCTCCACTTT. Translated, it gives CASRGQADSYNSPLHF.